The clone carrying this T cell receptor (beta chain) was observed a handful of times. Original handling: Counts of nucleated cells, estimated from reference gene primer amplification, were obtained. Clones were read by immunoSEQ multiplex PCR, and TCRdb kept only the in-frame ones, dropping some. V and J calls and clone size are copied from that table; D and trimming were computed from the DNA. The sample consists of approximately 300,000 clones, approximately 90% of them appearing once. This specimen belongs to a study of blood T cell repertoires in COVID-19. Germline loops: CDR1 ENHRY, CDR2 SYGVKD. The CDR3 has 17 amino acids. Trimming took 6 bases from V and 0 from J; bases not matched to a gene: 12.

The sample was peripheral blood. This chain joins TRBV10-3 and TRBJ1-1, with 8 bases identical to TRBD1. This TCR was sampled from a woman in her 50s who had recovered from COVID-19. Here the CDR3 reads CAIRDRGPPRMNTEAFF. CDR3 nucleotides: TGTGCCATCAGAGACAGGGGTCCACCGAGAATGAACACTGAAGCTTTCTTT.